This T cell receptor beta chain was captured by sequencing in a study of blood T cell repertoires in COVID-19 (TCRdb year 2020). Concerning the study at large: Collaborator samples came from the United States, Italy and Spain and covered acute and convalescent phases of COVID-19. The repertoires were released in a freely available public database meant as a resource for research on the immune response to SARS-CoV-2. Subjects who had been exposed to COVID-19, were actively infected with it, or had recovered from it provided the deeply sampled blood TCRbeta repertoires that made up the dataset. Where available, HLA class I and class II types were taken from metadata supplied by the sample provider and were not determined by assay-based typing. The samples were drawn from two sources: the first 160 participants of the ongoing ImmuneRACE study, and fewer than 1,500 subjects contributed by 6 global collaborators. The prospective study material was composed of cDNA or gDNA derived from T cells, B-cell-depleted T cells, or PBMCs. A de-identified subject ID, COVID-19 status, age in years and sex were almost always included in the sample metadata.

Enrolling through a virtual design, the prospective study's participants ranged in age from about 18 to 89 years and lived across 24 United States geographic areas. To assign participants to cohorts, the prospective study relied on clinical history that participants themselves reported in a screening survey and a study questionnaire. In the prospective study, whole blood, serum and a nasopharyngeal or oropharyngeal swab were collected from each participant by mobile phlebotomists. Over an approximately 2-month period, participants in the prospective study had the option of providing additional blood draws and questionnaires. Before DNA extraction, prospective study blood samples were shipped either frozen or at room temperature. TCRbeta CDR3 regions were amplified from genomic DNA using the immunoSEQ Assay, a bias-controlled multiplex PCR. The paper's data handling went like this. The number of nucleated cells in each sample was estimated by amplification of reference gene primers within the assay. To quantify the absolute abundance of each unique TCRbeta CDR3 rearrangement, sequence reads were collapsed and filtered. For each sample, productive Simpson clonality was calculated as the square root of Simpson's diversity index over productive rearrangements. Imported from immuneACCESS, the table was reduced by TCRdb to in-frame sequences with V and J called. These copies leave out some clones; in studies compared against another copy, an unresolved V gene accounts for under half, and the cause of the remainder is not known. V and J calls and clone size are copied from that table; D and trimming were computed from the DNA. The sample contains approximately 220,000 clones, approximately 90% of them found a single time. Of the sample, less than 4.5% falls within the top ten clones.

To note about this clone: What antigen it recognizes has not been identified. One base away there is no much larger clone; base qualities are not given.

Study-wide conclusions, independent of this receptor: The quantity of clinical and demographic metadata differed by source and by participant and was supplied without curation.

This clonotype was sampled from a woman aged 35 to 49 with acute COVID-19. Sequenced material: PBMCs or T cells enriched from blood (not recorded which).

The CDR3 reads CATSTWDRETTNEKLFF. The DNA sequence is TGTGCCACCAGCACCTGGGACAGGGAAACAACTAATGAAAAACTGTTTTTT. Here the chain combines TRBV15 and TRBJ1-4; the junction holds 9 bases that match TRBD1. The germline V gene (reference sequence) yields LNHNV for CDR1 and YYDKDF for CDR2. The CDR3 numbers 17 residues from cysteine through phenylalanine. The kept DNA is CDR3 alone, 51 bases in frame from the first base. The V end gives up 4 bases and the J end 0 bases, leaving 6 bases in the junction not matched to a gene.